This T cell receptor (beta chain) was sequenced for a study of CXCR3-negative and CXCR3-positive naive CD8 T cells. The wider study: Total TRB output reached 130 million to 150 million reads, about 1.5 +/- 0.3 million per library.

In the case of this clonotype: Its specificity is not known.

The CDR3 loop spans 12 amino acids. CDR1 is SQVTM, CDR2 ANQGSEA, per germline. Via 5' RACE with UMI labels, TRB cDNA libraries were prepared. After re-calling the 5' RACE reads, TCRdb lists one entry per CDR3 protein, DNA absent. This repertoire includes roughly 7,500 distinct CDR3 sequences. Every subset of CD8+ T cells was sorted in triplicate at 300,000 cells each. Naivety in CD8+ T cells corresponded to a CD45RO-CCR7+CD27+CD95- phenotype. Whole-study findings and limits: TCR strength was inferred from TRB CDR3 properties, while surface CD5 was comparable between naive subsets.

The chain has TRBV29-1 and TRBJ2-7. The receptor's source is a human donor in good health. Some clones in this sample may be carry-over from other donors' samples. The sample comprised naive CXCR3- CD8+ T cells from blood. Subset: CD45RO-CCR7+CD27+CD95- naive CD8+ T cells lacking CXCR3 (TNR3-). The CDR3 sequence is CSVEDHPYEQYF.